This T cell receptor (beta chain) came from a study of graft-versus-host responses after intestinal transplantation. On the study more broadly: As for transplant type, recipients had multivisceral, liver-intestinal, or isolated intestinal grafts. Study-wide results and caveats: GvH clonotypes were identified within recipient marrow, with a subset emerging first in ileum or blood. The highest levels of circulating GvH clones went along with early declines in HvG clones after transplant.

Germline CDR1 reads MGHDK; CDR2 reads SYGVNS. The CDR3 extends over 14 amino acids. Germline trimming cut 1 base from V and 10 bases from J; bases unmatched to any gene: 6. The method was immunoSEQ multiplex PCR; TCRdb's version includes in-frame clones alone and lacks a portion of them. The repertoire holds 140,000 or so clones, with approximately 91% as singletons. On this clone: Its specificity is unknown.

The rearrangement joins TRBV25-1 to TRBJ1-3; TRBD1 agrees at 8 bases. This TCR was sampled from a human donor who received an intestinal transplant. The starting material was unstimulated CD4+ T cells sorted from spleen or lymph node cells, obtained before intestinal transplant. The CDR3 is CASSELGQGATIYF. The CDR3 bases are TGTGCCAGCAGTGAATTAGGGCAGGGGGCGACCATATATTTT.